This T cell receptor beta chain was recovered during a study of control samples from healthy donors and cancer patients. The length of the CDR3 is 10 residues. V lost 1 base and J 9 bases, leaving 6 bases between the germline ends. Germline-derived CDR1 and CDR2 are DFQATT and SNEGSKA (reference sequence). The protocol was immunoSEQ multiplex PCR, while the TCRdb copy is restricted to in-frame clones and leaves out a portion. The sample contains under 50,000 clones, 80% to 90% of which appear only once. This clone was seen a single time. Source material: PBMCs. This rearrangement joins TRBV20-1 to TRBJ2-5; D uncertain. The origin of this receptor is a woman aged 60 to 75 with lung cancer. CDR3 region: CSARAWAQYF. The DNA of the CDR3 is TGCAGTGCTAGAGCGTGGGCCCAGTACTTC.